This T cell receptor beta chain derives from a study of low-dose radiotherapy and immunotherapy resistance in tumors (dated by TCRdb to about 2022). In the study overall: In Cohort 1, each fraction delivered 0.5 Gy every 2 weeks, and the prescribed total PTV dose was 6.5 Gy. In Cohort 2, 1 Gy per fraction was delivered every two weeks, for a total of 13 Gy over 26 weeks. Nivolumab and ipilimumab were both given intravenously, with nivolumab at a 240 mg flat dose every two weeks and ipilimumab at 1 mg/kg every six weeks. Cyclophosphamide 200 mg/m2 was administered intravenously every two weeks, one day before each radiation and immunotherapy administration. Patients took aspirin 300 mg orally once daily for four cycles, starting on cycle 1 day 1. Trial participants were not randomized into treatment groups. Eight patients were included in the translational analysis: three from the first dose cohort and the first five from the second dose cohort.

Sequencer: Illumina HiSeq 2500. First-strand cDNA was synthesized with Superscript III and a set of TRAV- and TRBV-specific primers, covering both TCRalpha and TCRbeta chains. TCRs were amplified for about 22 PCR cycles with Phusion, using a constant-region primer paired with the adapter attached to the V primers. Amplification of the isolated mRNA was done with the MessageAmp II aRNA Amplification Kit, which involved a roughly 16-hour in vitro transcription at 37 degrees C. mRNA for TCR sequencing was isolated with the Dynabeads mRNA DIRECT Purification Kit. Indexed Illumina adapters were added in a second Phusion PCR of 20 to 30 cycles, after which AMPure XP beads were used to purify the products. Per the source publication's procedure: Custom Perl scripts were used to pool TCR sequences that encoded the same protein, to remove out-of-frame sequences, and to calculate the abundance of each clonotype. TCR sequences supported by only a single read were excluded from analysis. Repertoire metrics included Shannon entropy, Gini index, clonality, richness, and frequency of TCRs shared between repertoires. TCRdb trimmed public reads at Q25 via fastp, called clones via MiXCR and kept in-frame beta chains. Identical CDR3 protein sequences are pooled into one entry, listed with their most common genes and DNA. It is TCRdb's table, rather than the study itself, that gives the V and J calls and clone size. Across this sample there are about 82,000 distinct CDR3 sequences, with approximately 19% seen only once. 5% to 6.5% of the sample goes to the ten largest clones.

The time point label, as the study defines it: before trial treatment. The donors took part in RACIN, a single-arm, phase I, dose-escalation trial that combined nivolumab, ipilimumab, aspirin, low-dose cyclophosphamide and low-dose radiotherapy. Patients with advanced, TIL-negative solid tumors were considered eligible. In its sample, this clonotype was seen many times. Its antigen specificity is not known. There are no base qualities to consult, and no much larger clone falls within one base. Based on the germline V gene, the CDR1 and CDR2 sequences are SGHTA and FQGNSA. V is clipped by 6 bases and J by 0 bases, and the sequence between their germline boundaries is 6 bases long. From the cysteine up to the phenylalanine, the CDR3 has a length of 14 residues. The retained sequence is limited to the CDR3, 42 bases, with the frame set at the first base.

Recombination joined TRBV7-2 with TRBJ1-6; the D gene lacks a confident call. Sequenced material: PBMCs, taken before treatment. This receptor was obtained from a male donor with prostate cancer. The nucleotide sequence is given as TGTGCCAGCAGTCTGAGCTCCTATAATTCACCCCTCCACTTT. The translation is CASSLSSYNSPLHF.